The source of this T cell receptor beta chain is a study of blood T cell repertoires in COVID-19. On the study more broadly: COVID-19 samples from acute and convalescent phases originated in the United States, Italy and Spain.

How the authors handled the data: Amplification from reference gene primers served as the basis for estimated nucleated cell counts. Libraries were prepared by immunoSEQ multiplex PCR; TCRdb keeps only in-frame clonotypes and omits some of them. V and J calls plus clone size are reproduced from that table; the DNA served to infer D and trimming. The table has 190,000 or so clones, around 90% seen once. Germline CDR1 is LGHDT and CDR2 is YNNKEL (reference sequence). V was clipped by 8 bases and J by 3 bases; unmatched bases: 3. This CDR3 has 13 amino acids. Cohorts were based on clinical histories the participants reported.

This TCR was recovered from a woman in her late teens or twenties who had recovered from COVID-19. The rearrangement links TRBV3-1 (or the pseudogene TRBV3-2) to TRBJ1-5; TRBD1 agrees at 8 bases. The specimen sequenced was PBMCs or T cells enriched from blood (not recorded which). The CDR3 reads CASPDRDNQPQHF. The CDR3 nucleotides are TGTGCCAGCCCGGACAGGGACAATCAGCCCCAGCATTTT.